A few counts support the clone carrying this TCR beta chain. Profiling relied on immunoSEQ multiplex PCR, and the TCRdb table lists in-frame clones only, not all of them. The table lists fewer than 90,000 clones, around 83% of them singletons. The data derive from a study of OX40 agonist ivuxolimab in advanced cancers. Per the germline V gene, CDR1 is SGDLS and CDR2 is YYNGEE. The CDR3 consists of 12 residues. V gave up 4 bases and J gave up 0 bases, with 3 bases separating them. This clonotype was obtained from an adult with an advanced solid tumor such as melanoma, head and neck, liver or kidney cancer. The chain couples TRBV9 to TRBJ2-3; D ambiguous. Sequencing was performed on CD4+ or CD8+ T cells sorted from blood, taken in a trial of the OX40 agonist ivuxolimab. The CDR3 spells CASSSSTDTQYF. For the CDR3, the DNA is TGTGCCAGCAGCTCCAGCACAGATACGCAGTATTTT. The variable domain in full, with the rest retrieved from reference TRBV9 and TRBJ2-3, is DSGVTQTPKHLITATGQRVTLRCSPRSGDLSVYWYQQSLDQGLQFLIQYYNGEERAKGNILERFSAQQFPDLHSELNLSSLELGDSALYFCASSSSTDTQYFGPGTRLTVL.